This entry describes one T cell receptor beta chain. Its antigen remains unknown. The data were taken from a study of T cell clones after liver transplantation. The overall study: Samples came from ITN030ST, which attempted immunosuppression withdrawal within 2 years of liver transplantation. Patients counted as tolerant after at least one year off all immunosuppression, enzymes not exceeding twice normal. Samples came pre-transplant, pre-randomization before withdrawal, and post-randomization after withdrawal ended.

The repertoire was sequenced with immunoSEQ multiplex PCR; TCRdb's copy has only in-frame clones and lacks some. The top ten hold 2.8% of the sample, which has more than 45,000 clones, less than 85% seen once. Study results and limitations: Low donor cell numbers restricted donor-reactive repertoire measurement in a couple of subjects.

This CDR3 is built from 15 residues. The V gene's germline CDR1 is LNHNV and CDR2 YYDKDF (reference sequence). The ends lost 5 bases at V and 5 bases at J; junction bases unmatched: 9. The specimen comprised CD4+ T cells from blood, sampled at the roughly 15-month timepoint. This clonotype was sampled from a human patient who received a liver transplant. These T cells may partly come from the graft donor. This chain uses TRBV15 with TRBJ2-1, with TRBD2 identical over 7 bases. The CDR3 protein is CATSHYPGLNNEQFF. CDR3 bases: TGTGCCACCAGCCATTATCCGGGACTAAACAATGAGCAGTTCTTC. Drawing the rest from reference TRBV15 and TRBJ2-1, the complete variable domain is DAMVIQNPRYQVTQFGKPVTLSCSQTLNHNVMYWYQQKSSQAPKLLFHYYDKDFNNEADTPDNFQSRRPNTSFCFLDIRSPGLGDTAMYLCATSHYPGLNNEQFFGPGTRLTVL.